These 13 T cell receptor beta chains were sequenced from one sample in a study of blood T cell repertoires in COVID-19. Generated by immunoSEQ multiplex PCR, the TCRdb table keeps only in-frame clones and is missing some. In the table there are 210,000 or so clones, 75% to 90% of which are singletons. Sequenced material: peripheral blood. All receptors derive from a man between 40 and 49 years old with acute or convalescent COVID-19.

The chain combines TRBV29-1 with TRBJ2-7, with TRBD1 matching over 9 bases. The CDR3 length is 13 residues. Per germline, CDR1 SQVTM and CDR2 ANQGSEA. V dropped 6 bases and J dropped 0; count of bases not matched to a gene: 3. CDR3 in amino acids: CSVRTGASYEQYF. CDR3 in DNA: TGCAGCGTGCGGACAGGGGCCTCCTACGAGCAGTACTTC.

The chain has TRBV30 and TRBJ1-6; TRBD1 matches 8 bases. Trimming at V came to 2 bases and at J to 7 bases, leaving 10 bases not matched to a gene. Germline V CDR1 and CDR2: GTSNPN, SVGIG (reference sequence). This CDR3 spans 16 amino acids. The DNA of the CDR3 is TGTGCCTGGAGTACGGACAGGGCGGTAGGGAATTCACCCCTCCACTTT. Encoded protein: CAWSTDRAVGNSPLHF.

V is TRBV10-1 and J is TRBJ2-7; 7 positions match TRBD1. Germline lookup yields CDR1 WNHNN and CDR2 SYGVQD (reference sequence). The CDR3 sequence is 15 residues long. V lost 2 bases, J lost 2 bases, and 6 bases stayed unmatched. CDR3 region: CASSEGTGATYEQYF. As DNA, the CDR3 is TGCGCCAGCAGTGAGGGTACAGGGGCAACCTACGAGCAGTACTTC.

This clone has more than one count but fewer than ten. This chain connects TRBV4-3 to TRBJ2-2; 8 nucleotides match TRBD1. Losses at the gene ends were 1 base for V and 6 bases for J; bases not matched to a gene: 7. This CDR3 spans 16 amino acids. In germline, CDR1 is LGHNA, CDR2 YSLEER. CDR3 protein: CASSQGQTGAPGELFF. The CDR3 DNA sequence: TGCGCCAGCAGCCAAGGTCAGACAGGGGCGCCCGGGGAGCTGTTTTTT.

The chain has TRBV25-1 and TRBJ2-7, with 11 bases matching TRBD1. Trimming took 0 bases from V and 6 from J; bases not matched to a gene: 1. The CDR3 has 14 residues. Germline CDR1 is MGHDK and CDR2 is SYGVNS. In nucleotides, the CDR3 is TGTGCCAGCAGTGAATATGGGACAGGGGGCGAGCAGTACTTC. This sequence encodes CASSEYGTGGEQYF.

The chain has TRBV6-6 and TRBJ2-2; D gene unclear. Germline V gives CDR1 MNHNY, CDR2 SVGAGI (reference sequence). CDR3 length: 12 amino acids. The V gene lost 8 bases and the J gene lost 1 base, with 5 bases spanning the gap. For the CDR3, the DNA is TGTGCCAGCGAGGAGAACACCGGGGAGCTGTTTTTT. Encoded protein: CASEENTGELFF.

V usage is TRBV30 and J usage is TRBJ2-7; 8 bases line up with TRBD1. Germline trimming cut 0 bases from V and 6 bases from J; bases unmatched to any gene: 7. Germline loops: CDR1 GTSNPN, CDR2 SVGIG (reference sequence). The CDR3 has 14 amino acids. The CDR3 sequence: CAWSVTATGGEQYF. In DNA form, the CDR3 reads TGTGCCTGGAGTGTAACGGCAACAGGGGGCGAGCAGTACTTC.

This chain links TRBV7-3 with TRBJ1-1; D might be TRBD1 (5 bases). Germline-derived CDR1 and CDR2 are SGHTA and FQGTGA. The CDR3 runs 15 residues. V lost 5 bases and J 5 bases, leaving 18 bases between the germline ends. CDR3 region: CASSPDRSRATEAFF. In nucleotides, the CDR3 is TGTGCCAGCAGCCCAGATAGGAGCAGGGCTACTGAAGCTTTCTTT.

The CDR3 DNA reads TGTGCCAGCAGCCAAGATAGGGCTAGCGGACAAGAGACCCAGTACTTC. It is translated as CASSQDRASGQETQYF. The V and J genes are TRBV4-2 and TRBJ2-5, with 7 bases fitting TRBD2. The CDR3 is 16 residues long. The V gene end was trimmed by 0 bases and the J gene end by 2 bases; junction bases not matched to a gene: 6. CDR1 is LGHNA, CDR2 YNFKEQ, per germline.

This sequence joins TRBV3-1 (or the pseudogene TRBV3-2) and TRBJ1-2; tentative D call: TRBD1 (6 bases). Trimming left V 1 base short and J 4 bases short, with 13 bases between. Germline V lookup: CDR1 LGHDT, CDR2 YNNKEL (reference sequence). The CDR3 consists of 15 residues. The CDR3 nucleotides read TGTGCCAGCAGCCAAGGGGGGGGCGTTTTCTATGGCTACACCTTC. Protein: CASSQGGGVFYGYTF.

The rearrangement joins TRBV19 to TRBJ2-7; the D gene is possibly TRBD1 (5 bases). Germline V gene lookup returns CDR1 LNHDA and CDR2 SQIVND (reference sequence). Trimming left V 5 bases short and J 1 base short, with 12 bases between. The CDR3 covers 14 residues. Here the CDR3 reads CASSPWGGSYEQYF. The CDR3 bases are TGTGCCAGTAGTCCCTGGGGCGGATCCTACGAGCAGTACTTC.

The chain couples TRBV7-8 to TRBJ1-2; TRBD1 agrees at 11 bases. With V trimmed by 1 base and J by 8 bases, 9 bases remained unmatched. The CDR3 loop spans 16 amino acids. Germline values: CDR1 SGHVS, CDR2 FQNEAQ. For the CDR3, the DNA is TGTGCCAGCAGCTTAGGACATCCGGGACAGGGGGAGGGCTACACCTTC. Translated, it gives CASSLGHPGQGEGYTF. Complete variable domain (other parts from reference TRBV7-8 and TRBJ1-2): GAGVSQSPRYKVAKRGQDVALRCDPISGHVSLFWYQQALGQGPEFLTYFQNEAQLDKSGLPSDRFFAERPEGSVSTLKIQRTQQEDSAVYLCASSLGHPGQGEGYTFGSGTRLTVV.

This clone has just a few counts. The rearrangement joins TRBV6-5 to TRBJ1-1; D may be TRBD1 (5 bases). The V gene's germline CDR1 is MNHEY and CDR2 SVGAGI. The CDR3 extends over 14 amino acids. V dropped 2 bases and J dropped 4 bases, with 11 bases sitting between them. CDR3 nucleotide sequence: TGTGCCAGCAGTTACATGGGGGGTGGCACTGAAGCTTTCTTT. Its protein is CASSYMGGGTEAFF.